This TCR beta chain was found in a study of cytomegalovirus exposure and HLA in healthy donors. Study-wide context: The 100 to 150 validation repertoires and the approximately 700 first-cohort repertoires shared a platform, a later analysis reported.

Study-wide findings and caveats: Among TCR beta chains, those listed as cytomegalovirus-associated numbered about 160. Cytomegalovirus status, reportedly, was diagnosed with high specificity and sensitivity by the classifier.

Sequencing used immunoSEQ multiplex PCR; TCRdb keeps in-frame clones, though not all of them. The table lists about 160,000 clones, around nine tenths of them singletons. The table lists this clone with a few counts. The antigen remains unidentified. The ends were cut back, 4 bases at V and 6 bases at J, with 15 bases in the middle. The germline CDR1 and CDR2 sequences are LNHDA and SQIVND (reference sequence). The CDR3 consists of 14 residues. The chain recombines TRBV19 with TRBJ1-1; D remains ambiguous. The sequencing input was PBMCs. The origin of this receptor is a man younger than 30 in good health and CMV-seronegative. The CDR3 region is CASSSLGGPAEAFF. CDR3 bases: TGTGCCAGTAGTAGCCTGGGAGGGCCCGCTGAAGCTTTCTTT.